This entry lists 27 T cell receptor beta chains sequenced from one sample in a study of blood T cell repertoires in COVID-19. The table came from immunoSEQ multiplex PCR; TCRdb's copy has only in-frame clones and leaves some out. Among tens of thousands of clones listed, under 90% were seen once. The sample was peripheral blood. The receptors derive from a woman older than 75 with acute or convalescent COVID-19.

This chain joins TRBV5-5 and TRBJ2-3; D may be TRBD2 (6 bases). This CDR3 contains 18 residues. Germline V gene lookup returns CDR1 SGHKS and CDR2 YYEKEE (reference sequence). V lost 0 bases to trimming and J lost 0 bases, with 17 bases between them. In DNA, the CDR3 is TGTGCCAGCAGCTTGGGACTCCTAGCGTTATTAAGCACAGATACGCAGTATTTT. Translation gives CASSLGLLALLSTDTQYF.

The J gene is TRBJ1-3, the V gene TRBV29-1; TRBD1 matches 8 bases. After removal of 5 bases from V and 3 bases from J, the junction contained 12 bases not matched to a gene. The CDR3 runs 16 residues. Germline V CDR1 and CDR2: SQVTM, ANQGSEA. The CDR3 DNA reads TGCAGCGTTTCCCTCCCTGGCAGGGGGCTTGGAAACACCATATATTTT. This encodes CSVSLPGRGLGNTIYF.

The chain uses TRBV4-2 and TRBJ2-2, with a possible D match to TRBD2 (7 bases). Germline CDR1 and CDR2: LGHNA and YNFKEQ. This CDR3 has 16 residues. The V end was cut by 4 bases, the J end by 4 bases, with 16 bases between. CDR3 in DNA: TGTGCCAGCAGCCGGGGGGGGGCCTCGGGCACCGGGGAGCTGTTTTTT. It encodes CASSRGGASGTGELFF.

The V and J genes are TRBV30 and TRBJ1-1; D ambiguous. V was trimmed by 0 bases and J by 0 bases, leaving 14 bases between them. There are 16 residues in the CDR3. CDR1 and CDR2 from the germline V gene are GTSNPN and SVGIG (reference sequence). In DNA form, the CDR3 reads TGTGCCTGGAGTGTAAGGATAGGGAGCATGAACACTGAAGCTTTCTTT. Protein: CAWSVRIGSMNTEAFF.

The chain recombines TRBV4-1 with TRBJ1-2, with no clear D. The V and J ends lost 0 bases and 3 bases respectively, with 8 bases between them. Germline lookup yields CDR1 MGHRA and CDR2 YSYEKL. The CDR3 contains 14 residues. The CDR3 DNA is TGCGCCAGCAGCCAAGAAACGGGAGACTATGGCTACACCTTC. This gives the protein CASSQETGDYGYTF.

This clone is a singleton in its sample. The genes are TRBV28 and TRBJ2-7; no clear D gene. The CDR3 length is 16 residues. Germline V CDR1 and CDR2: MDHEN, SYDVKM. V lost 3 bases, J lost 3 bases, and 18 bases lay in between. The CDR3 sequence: CASSFGLTNTRYEQYF. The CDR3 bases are TGTGCCAGCAGTTTTGGGCTAACGAATACCCGCTACGAGCAGTACTTC.

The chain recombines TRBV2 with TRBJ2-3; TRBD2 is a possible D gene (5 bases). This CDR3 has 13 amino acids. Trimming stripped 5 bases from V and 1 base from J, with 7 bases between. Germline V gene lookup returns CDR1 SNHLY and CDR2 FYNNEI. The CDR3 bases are TGTGCCAGCAGTTGGGGAGGCACAGATACGCAGTATTTT. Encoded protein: CASSWGGTDTQYF.

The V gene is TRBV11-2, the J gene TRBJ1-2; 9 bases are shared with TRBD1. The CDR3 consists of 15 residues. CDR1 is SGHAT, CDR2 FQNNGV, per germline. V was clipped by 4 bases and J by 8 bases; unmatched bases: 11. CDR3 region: CASSSLRDREYGYTF. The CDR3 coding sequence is TGTGCCAGCAGCTCTCTTCGGGACAGGGAATACGGCTACACCTTC.

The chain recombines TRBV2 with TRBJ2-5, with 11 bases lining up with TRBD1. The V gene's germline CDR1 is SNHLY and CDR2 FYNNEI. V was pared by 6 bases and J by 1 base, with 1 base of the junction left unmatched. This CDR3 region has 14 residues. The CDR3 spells CASRGTGGQETQYF. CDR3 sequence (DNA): TGTGCCAGCAGAGGGACAGGGGGCCAAGAGACCCAGTACTTC.

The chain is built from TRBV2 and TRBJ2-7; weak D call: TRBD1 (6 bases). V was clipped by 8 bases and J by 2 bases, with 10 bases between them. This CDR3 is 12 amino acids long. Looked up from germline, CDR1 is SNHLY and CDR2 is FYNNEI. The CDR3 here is CASGGQTYEQYF. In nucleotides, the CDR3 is TGTGCCAGCGGAGGACAGACCTACGAGCAGTACTTC.

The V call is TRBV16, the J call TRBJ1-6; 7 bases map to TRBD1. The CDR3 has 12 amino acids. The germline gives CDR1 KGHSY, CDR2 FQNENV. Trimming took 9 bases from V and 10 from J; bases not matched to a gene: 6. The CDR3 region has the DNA TGTGCCAGTACGACAGGGAGATCACCCCTCCACTTT. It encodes CASTTGRSPLHF. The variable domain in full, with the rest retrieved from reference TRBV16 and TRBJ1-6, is GEEVAQTPKHLVRGEGQKAKLYCAPIKGHSYVFWYQQVLKNEFKFLISFQNENVFDETGMPKERFSAKCLPNSPCSLEIQATKLEDSAVYFCASTTGRSPLHFGNGTRLTVT.

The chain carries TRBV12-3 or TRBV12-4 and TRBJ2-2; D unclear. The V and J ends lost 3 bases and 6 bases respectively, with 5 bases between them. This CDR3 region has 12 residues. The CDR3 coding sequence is TGTGCCAGCAGTTTCGGGTCCGGGGAGCTGTTTTTT. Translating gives CASSFGSGELFF.

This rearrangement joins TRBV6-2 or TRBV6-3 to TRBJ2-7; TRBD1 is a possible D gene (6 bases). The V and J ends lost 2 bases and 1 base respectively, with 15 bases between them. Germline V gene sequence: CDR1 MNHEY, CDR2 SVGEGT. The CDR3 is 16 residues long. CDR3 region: CASSYPSPGDSYEQYF. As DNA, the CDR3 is TGTGCCAGCAGTTACCCTTCCCCAGGGGATTCCTACGAGCAGTACTTC.

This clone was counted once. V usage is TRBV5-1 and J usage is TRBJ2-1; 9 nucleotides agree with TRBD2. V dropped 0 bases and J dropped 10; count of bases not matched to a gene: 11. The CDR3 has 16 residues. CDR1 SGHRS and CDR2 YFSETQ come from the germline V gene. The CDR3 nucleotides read TGCGCCAGCAGCTTGGGGGCTAGCGGGGCCACGGGGGAGCAGTTCTTC. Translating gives CASSLGASGATGEQFF.

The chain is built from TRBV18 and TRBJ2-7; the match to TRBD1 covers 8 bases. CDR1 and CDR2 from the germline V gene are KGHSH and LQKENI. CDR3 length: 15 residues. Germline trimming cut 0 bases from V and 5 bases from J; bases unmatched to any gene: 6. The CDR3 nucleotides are TGTGCCAGCTCACCACCGGGGGCAGGGGGCAACGAGCAGTACTTC. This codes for CASSPPGAGGNEQYF.

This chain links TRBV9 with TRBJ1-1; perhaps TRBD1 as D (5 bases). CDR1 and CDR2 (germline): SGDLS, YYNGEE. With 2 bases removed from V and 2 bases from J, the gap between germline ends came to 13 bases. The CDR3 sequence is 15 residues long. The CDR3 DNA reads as TGTGCCAGCAGCGTCCTGGGGCAGCCCAACACTGAAGCTTTCTTT. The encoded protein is CASSVLGQPNTEAFF.

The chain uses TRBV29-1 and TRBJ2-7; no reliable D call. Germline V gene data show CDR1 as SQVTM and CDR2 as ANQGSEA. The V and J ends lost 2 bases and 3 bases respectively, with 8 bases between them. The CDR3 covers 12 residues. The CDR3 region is CSVELGVYEQYF. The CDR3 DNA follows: TGCAGCGTTGAACTGGGCGTCTACGAGCAGTACTTC.

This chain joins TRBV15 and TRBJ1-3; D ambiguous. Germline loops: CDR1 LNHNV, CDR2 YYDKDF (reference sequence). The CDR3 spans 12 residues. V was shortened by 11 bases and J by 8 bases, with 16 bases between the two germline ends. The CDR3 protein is CALDRLWHTIYF. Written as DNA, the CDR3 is TGTGCCCTAGACCGCCTCTGGCACACCATATATTTT.

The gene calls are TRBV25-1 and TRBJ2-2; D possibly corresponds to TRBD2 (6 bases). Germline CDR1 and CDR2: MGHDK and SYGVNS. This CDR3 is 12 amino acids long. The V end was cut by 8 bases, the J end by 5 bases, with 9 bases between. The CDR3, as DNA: TGTGCCAGCTCCCGGGGGACCGGGGAGCTGTTTTTT. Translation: CASSRGTGELFF.

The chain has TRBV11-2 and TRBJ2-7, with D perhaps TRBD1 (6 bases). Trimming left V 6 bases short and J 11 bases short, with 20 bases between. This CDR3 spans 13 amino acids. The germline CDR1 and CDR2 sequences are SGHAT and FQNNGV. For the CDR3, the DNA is TGTGCCAGCAGGAGGCAGGGGACGGGGCGTAAGTACTTC. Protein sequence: CASRRQGTGRKYF.

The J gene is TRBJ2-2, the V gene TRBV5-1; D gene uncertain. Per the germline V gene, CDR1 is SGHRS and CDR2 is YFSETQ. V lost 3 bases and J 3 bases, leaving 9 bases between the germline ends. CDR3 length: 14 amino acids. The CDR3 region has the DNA TGCGCCAGCAGCTGGGTCGCGGACACCGGGGAGCTGTTTTTT. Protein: CASSWVADTGELFF. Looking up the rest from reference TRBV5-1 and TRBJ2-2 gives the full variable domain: KAGVTQTPRYLIKTRGQQVTLSCSPISGHRSVSWYQQTPGQGLQFLFEYFSETQRNKGNFPGRFSGRQFSNSRSEMNVSTLELGDSALYLCASSWVADTGELFFGEGSRLTVL.

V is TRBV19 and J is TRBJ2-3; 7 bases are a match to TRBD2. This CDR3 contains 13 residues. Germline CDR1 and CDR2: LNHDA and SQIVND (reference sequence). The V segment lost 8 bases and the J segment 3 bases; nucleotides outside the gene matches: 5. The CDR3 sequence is CASCGSTTDTQYF. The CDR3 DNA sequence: TGTGCCAGTTGCGGGAGCACAACAGATACGCAGTATTTT.

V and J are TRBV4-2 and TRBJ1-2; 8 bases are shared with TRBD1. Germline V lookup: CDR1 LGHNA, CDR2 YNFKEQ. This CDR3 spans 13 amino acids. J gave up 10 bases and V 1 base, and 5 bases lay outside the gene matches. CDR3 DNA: TGTGCCAGCAGCCAAGGTGCAGGGGGCCTCTACACCTTC. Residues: CASSQGAGGLYTF.

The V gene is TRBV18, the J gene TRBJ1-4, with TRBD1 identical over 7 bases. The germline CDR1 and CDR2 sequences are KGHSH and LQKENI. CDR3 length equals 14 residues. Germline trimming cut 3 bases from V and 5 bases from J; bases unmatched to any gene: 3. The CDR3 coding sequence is TGTGCCAGCTCACCTCGGGGACAGAATGAAAAACTGTTTTTT. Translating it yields CASSPRGQNEKLFF.

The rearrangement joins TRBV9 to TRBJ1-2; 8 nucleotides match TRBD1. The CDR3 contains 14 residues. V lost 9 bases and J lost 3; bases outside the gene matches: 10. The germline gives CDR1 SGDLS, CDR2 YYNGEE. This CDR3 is CATTRGRGDYGYTF. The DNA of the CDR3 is TGTGCCACCACCAGGGGGCGAGGAGACTATGGCTACACCTTC.

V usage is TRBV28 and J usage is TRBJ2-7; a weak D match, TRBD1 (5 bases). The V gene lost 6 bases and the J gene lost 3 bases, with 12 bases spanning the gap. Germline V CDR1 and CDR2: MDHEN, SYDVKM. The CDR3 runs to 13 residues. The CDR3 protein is CASSWATGYEQYF. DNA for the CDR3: TGTGCCAGCAGCTGGGCCACAGGCTACGAGCAGTACTTC.

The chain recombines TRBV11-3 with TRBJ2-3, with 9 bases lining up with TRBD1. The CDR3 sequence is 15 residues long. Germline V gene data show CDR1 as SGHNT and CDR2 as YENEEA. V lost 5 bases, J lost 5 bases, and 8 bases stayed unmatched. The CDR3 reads CASSPGTGKEDTQYF. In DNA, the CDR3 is TGTGCCAGCAGCCCCGGGACAGGGAAGGAAGATACGCAGTATTTT. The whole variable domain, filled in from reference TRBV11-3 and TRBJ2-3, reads EAGVVQSPRYKIIEKKQPVAFWCNPISGHNTLYWYLQNLGQGPELLIRYENEEAVDDSQLPKDRFSAERLKGVDSTLKIQPAELGDSAVYLCASSPGTGKEDTQYFGPGTRLTVL.